These T cell receptor beta chains were read from a single sample in a study of tumor-infiltrating lymphocytes in primary liver carcinoma. TCRdb ran MiXCR on the multiplex PCR reads and lists one entry per CDR3 protein. The sample has approximately 330,000 distinct CDR3 sequences; around three fifths are singletons. The sample consisted of peripheral blood. The receptors were sampled from a man between 40 and 49 years old with primary liver carcinoma and hepatitis B virus infection. The CDR3 runs from the conserved cysteine through the conserved F or W. Each record gives: J gene, D gene, V gene, clone size, CDR3 protein, CDR3 DNA. The D gene is left open where the match is weak. Clone size appears in some rows only: once, few, many, or a class for an expanded clone.

TRBJ2-2 . TRBV30 . CAWSLGKSGELFF TGTGCCTGGAGTTTGGGGAAATCCGGGGAGCTGTTTTTT
TRBJ1-1 TRBD1 TRBV10-2 . CASREKGASEAFF TGCGCCAGCCGTGAAAAGGGGGCGTCTGAAGCTTTCTTT
TRBJ2-1 TRBD2 TRBV6-5 many CASSLGSGTSGGGRFF TGTGCCAGCAGTTTGGGGTCCGGGACTAGCGGGGGGGGGCGGTTCTTC
TRBJ1-1 . TRBV6-1 many CASTRGRVDTEAFF TGTGCCAGCACTCGGGGCAGGGTGGACACTGAAGCTTTCTTT
TRBJ2-1 . TRBV10-2 . CASSEGRLFNEQFF TGTGCCAGCAGTGAGGGCAGGTTATTCAATGAGCAGTTCTTC
TRBJ2-6 . TRBV6-1 . CASSETNSGANVLTF TGTGCCAGCAGTGAAACCAACTCTGGGGCCAACGTCCTGACTTTC
TRBJ2-7 . TRBV28 few CASNPSGIRLEQYF TGTGCCAGCAACCCGTCCGGGATCCGCTTGGAGCAGTACTTC
TRBJ2-7 TRBD2 TRBV30 few CAWSGLRGIYEQYF TGTGCCTGGAGCGGGCTGCGGGGGATCTACGAGCAGTACTTC
TRBJ2-3 . TRBV11-2 . CARSLPVDMQYF TGTGCCAGGAGCCTACCCGTGGATATGCAGTATTTT
TRBJ1-2 TRBD1 TRBV6-5 . CASSYLQAGGSYGYTF TGTGCCAGCAGTTATCTCCAAGCAGGGGGCTCCTATGGCTACACCTTC
TRBJ2-1 TRBD2 TRBV6-5 many CASSYAGGPNEQFF TGTGCCAGCAGTTACGCGGGAGGACCCAATGAGCAGTTCTTC
TRBJ2-5 . TRBV6-6 many CASSYIGETQYF TGTGCCAGCAGTTACATAGGAGAGACCCAGTACTTC
TRBJ2-5 TRBD2 TRBV11-2 . CTSSSTSGRVPGTQYF TGTACTAGCAGCTCTACTAGCGGGAGGGTCCCGGGGACCCAGTACTTC
TRBJ1-2 . TRBV10-3 many CAISGSLNYGYTF TGTGCCATCAGTGGTAGCCTTAACTATGGCTACACCTTC
TRBJ2-2 . TRBV11-2 . CASTRGVTGELFF TGTGCCAGCACGAGGGGGGTCACCGGGGAGCTATTTTTT
TRBJ2-1 . TRBV11-3 many CASSLGYRPTDEQFF TGTGCCAGCAGCTTAGGGTACAGGCCCACGGATGAGCAGTTCTTC
TRBJ1-3 TRBD1 TRBV12-3/TRBV12-4 . CASRGTGGTGNTIYF TGTGCCAGCAGGGGAACAGGGGGCACTGGAAACACCATATATTTT
TRBJ2-3 . TRBV5-1 . CASSLDNADTRYF TGCGCCAGCAGCTTGGACAACGCAGATACGCGGTATTTT
TRBJ1-4 . TRBV14 . CASSQVQGFFEKLFF TGTGCCAGCAGCCAAGTGCAGGGGTTTTTTGAAAAACTGTTTTTT
TRBJ1-1 TRBD1 TRBV30 once CAWDRDGTEAFF TGTGCCTGGGACAGGGACGGAACTGAAGCTTTCTTT
TRBJ2-2 . TRBV6-2/TRBV6-3 many CASSDSSATGELFF TGTGCCAGCAGTGACAGTTCGGCCACCGGGGAGCTGTTTTTT
TRBJ2-5 . TRBV4-2 few CASSQDLGSVETQYF TGTGCCAGCAGCCAAGATCTGGGTAGCGTTGAGACCCAGTACTTC
TRBJ2-1 . TRBV4-2 . CASSRVGGEQFF TGTGCCAGCAGCCGAGTAGGAGGTGAGCAGTTCTTC
TRBJ2-6 . TRBV7-8 . CASSPDSSVANVLTF TGTGCCAGCAGTCCCGATTCCTCTGTGGCCAACGTCCTGACTTTC
TRBJ2-2 . TRBV5-1 . CATHRDIPNTGELFF TGCGCCACCCATAGGGATATACCGAACACCGGGGAGCTGTTTTTT
TRBJ2-7 TRBD1 TRBV7-9 . CASRGGTGQYEQYF TGTGCCAGCAGAGGCGGGACAGGGCAATACGAGCAGTACTTC
TRBJ2-1 . TRBV11-3 . CASSSTRSRDRYNEQFF TGTGCCAGCAGCTCAACCAGGTCCCGGGACCGCTACAATGAGCAGTTCTTC
TRBJ2-2 TRBD2 TRBV12-3/TRBV12-4 few CASSFIAGGGTGELFF TGTGCCAGCAGTTTTATAGCGGGAGGTGGGACCGGGGAGCTGTTTTTT
TRBJ2-1 . TRBV5-6 . CASRYTGYNEQFF TGTGCCAGCAGATACACAGGATACAATGAGCAGTTCTTC